One and the same sample provided the 3 T cell receptor beta chains below, sequenced in a study of T cell responses to AZD1222 COVID-19 vaccine. Generated by immunoSEQ multiplex PCR, the TCRdb table keeps only in-frame clones and is missing some. The data show about 160,000 clones, about 92% seen once. The sequencing here drew on peripheral blood, taken 28 days after the second AZD1222 dose. All receptors come from an adult who received the AZD1222 COVID-19 vaccine.

The genes are TRBV28 and TRBJ2-7; 11 nucleotides match TRBD2. CDR1 MDHEN and CDR2 SYDVKM come from the germline V gene. The CDR3 runs to 15 residues. With V trimmed by 5 bases and J by 3 bases, 6 bases remained unmatched. Written as DNA, the CDR3 is TGTGCCAGCAGTCCCGGGACTAGCGGATTCTACGAGCAGTACTTC. This codes for CASSPGTSGFYEQYF.

This sequence joins TRBV3-1 (or the pseudogene TRBV3-2) and TRBJ2-3; D gene uncertain. Trimming shortened V by 5 bases and J by 2 bases, and 14 bases separated the two germline ends. Germline V lookup: CDR1 LGHDT, CDR2 YNNKEL (reference sequence). This CDR3 spans 15 amino acids. The CDR3 protein is CASSYSSPTTDTQYF. The CDR3 DNA sequence: TGTGCCAGCAGCTACAGCTCTCCGACCACAGATACGCAGTATTTT.

This rearrangement joins TRBV6-2 or TRBV6-3 to TRBJ1-1, with D possibly being TRBD1 (6 bases). CDR1 and CDR2 from the germline V gene are MNHEY and SVGEGT. V was clipped by 2 bases and J by 7 bases, with 11 bases between them. The CDR3 consists of 13 residues. The chain's CDR3 is CASSYLGGGEAFF. The CDR3 nucleotides read TGTGCCAGCAGTTACCTCGGGGGCGGTGAAGCTTTCTTT.